This T cell receptor (beta chain) was recorded in a study of vaccination effects on CD4 cells after COVID-19. General observations from the study: Only 1 of 255 vaccine-induced clones from healthy vaccinees cross-reacted with common cold coronaviruses.

Trimming took 5 bases from V and 6 from J, leaving 11 bases between them. Germline CDR1 and CDR2: LNHDA and SQIVND (reference sequence). The CDR3 is made up of 13 amino acids. Sequencing was preceded by expansion of antigen-specific CD4+ T cells with viral peptide pools in the ViraFEST assay. Subsequent to a culture period of 10 to 11 days, CD4+ T cells were isolated. Cultures used over 1.5 million PBMC per well, approximately 10 IU/ml IL-2 and about 10 ug/ml peptides. Fresh IL-2-containing medium replaced half the medium on days 3 and 7. Profiling relied on immunoSEQ multiplex PCR, and the TCRdb table lists in-frame clones only, not all of them. The sample has some 79,000 clones, around 74% seen once; the top ten hold roughly 1.7%. Regarding this clone: Its antigen is undetermined.

The V call is TRBV19, the J call TRBJ1-5; maybe TRBD1 (6 bases). The sample was CD4+ T cells from PBMCs cultured with HCoV-229E spike peptides, taken before COVID-19 vaccination. This clonotype was sampled from a human donor who received a COVID-19 vaccine. CDR3 region: CASSEAGAQPQHF. In DNA form, the CDR3 reads TGTGCCAGTAGTGAGGCAGGGGCTCAGCCCCAGCATTTT.